This T cell receptor (beta chain) was obtained from a study of T-cell memory formation after mild COVID-19. Study results and caveats: The SARS-CoV-2 specificity of second-wave clones reaching peak at day 37 remained unverified. A balance of CD4 and CD8 characterized clones contracting day 15 to 85, whereas later expanders leaned CD4+. The study found contracting CD4+ clones mainly in CM and EM and contracting CD8+ clones in EMRA.

The CDR3 consists of 14 residues. Trimming at V came to 6 bases and at J to 5 bases, leaving 4 bases not matched to a gene. Per germline, CDR1 MNHEY and CDR2 SVGAGI. After 5'RACE with constant-segment primers, TCR alpha and TCR beta cDNA libraries carrying sample barcodes and UMIs were obtained. TCRdb reprocessed the 5' RACE reads with MiXCR, giving one entry per CDR3 protein. Of about 290,000 distinct CDR3 sequences listed, approximately 16% were seen once; the top ten hold 22%. As for this clonotype: The antigen is not known.

This TCR was sampled from a man between 18 and 29 years old who had mild COVID-19 (a few samples of this study predate the infection). Cell type and time point are not known. The specimen sequenced was PBMCs or a T cell subset sorted from them (not recorded which). This chain joins TRBV6-5 and TRBJ2-5; 12 bases are shared with TRBD1. CDR3 residues: CASRRDRGRETQYF. CDR3 nucleotide sequence: TGTGCCAGCAGACGGGACAGGGGGCGGGAGACCCAGTACTTC.